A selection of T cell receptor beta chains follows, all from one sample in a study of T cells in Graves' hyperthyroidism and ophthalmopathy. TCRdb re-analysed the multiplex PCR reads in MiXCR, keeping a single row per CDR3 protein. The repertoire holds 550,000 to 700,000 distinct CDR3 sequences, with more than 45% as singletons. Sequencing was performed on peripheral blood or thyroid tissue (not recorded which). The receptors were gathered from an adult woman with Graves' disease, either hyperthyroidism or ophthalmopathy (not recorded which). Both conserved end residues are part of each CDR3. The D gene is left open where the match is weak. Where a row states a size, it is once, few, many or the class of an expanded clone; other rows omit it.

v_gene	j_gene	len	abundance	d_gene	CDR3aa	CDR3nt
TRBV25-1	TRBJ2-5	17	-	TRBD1	CASSVGGTGTGQETQYF	TGTGCCAGCAGCGTAGGAGGCACCGGGACAGGTCAAGAGACCCAGTACTTC
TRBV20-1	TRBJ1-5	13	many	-	CSAVREIYRPQHF	TGCAGTGCTGTCAGGGAAATTTATCGGCCCCAGCATTTT
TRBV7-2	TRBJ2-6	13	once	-	CASSFARVNTEAF	TGTGCCAGCAGCTTTGCCAGGGTGAACACTGAAGCTTTC
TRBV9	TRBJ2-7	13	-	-	CASSVQNSYEQYF	TGTGCCAGCAGCGTTCAGAACTCCTACGAGCAGTACTTC
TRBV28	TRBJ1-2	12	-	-	CASSLQPYGYTF	TGTGCCAGCAGTTTACAGCCGTATGGCTACACCTTC
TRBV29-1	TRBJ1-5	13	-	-	CSVVGSGGQPQHF	TGCAGCGTTGTAGGATCGGGGGGTCAGCCCCAGCATTTT
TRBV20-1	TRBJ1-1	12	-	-	CSARDPGAEAFF	TGCAGTGCTAGAGATCCGGGGGCTGAAGCTTTCTTT
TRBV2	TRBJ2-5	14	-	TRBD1	CASSYSPTGETQYF	TGTGCCAGCAGTTACTCGCCGACAGGGGAGACCCAGTACTTC
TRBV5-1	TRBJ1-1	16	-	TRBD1	CASSLAGQGADTEAFF	TGCGCCAGCAGCTTGGCGGGACAGGGGGCGGACACTGAAGCTTTCTTT
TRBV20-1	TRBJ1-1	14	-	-	CSARAPGKYTEAFF	TGCAGTGCTAGAGCCCCAGGGAAGTACACTGAAGCTTTCTTT
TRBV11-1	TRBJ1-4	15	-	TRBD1	CASSLAGTVYEKLFF	TGTGCCAGCAGTTTAGCCGGGACAGTCTATGAAAAACTGTTTTTT
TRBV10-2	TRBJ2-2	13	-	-	CASAPSKVGELFF	TGCGCCAGCGCCCCTAGCAAGGTCGGGGAGCTGTTTTTT
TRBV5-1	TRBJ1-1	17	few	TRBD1	CASSLFRNRGMNTEAFF	TGCGCCAGCAGCTTGTTCCGAAACAGGGGCATGAACACTGAAGCTTTCTTT
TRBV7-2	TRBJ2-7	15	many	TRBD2	CASSRILAGEWEQYF	TGTGCCAGCAGCAGAATACTAGCGGGTGAATGGGAGCAGTACTTC
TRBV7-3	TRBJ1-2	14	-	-	CASSPEAGLYGYTF	TGTGCCAGCAGCCCCGAGGCAGGACTCTATGGCTACACCTTC
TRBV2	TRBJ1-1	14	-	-	CASSVGGGYTEAFF	TGTGCCAGCAGTGTAGGGGGAGGTTACACTGAAGCTTTCTTT
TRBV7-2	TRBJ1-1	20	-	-	CASSSGLAGALWTGDTEAFF	TGTGCCAGCAGCTCTGGACTAGCGGGGGCCCTGTGGACCGGGGACACTGAAGCTTTCTTT
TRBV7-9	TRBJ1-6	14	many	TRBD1	CASSSRTGDSPLHF	TGTGCCAGCAGCTCTAGGACAGGGGACTCACCCCTCCACTTT
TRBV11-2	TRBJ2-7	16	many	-	CASSSVQGSLTYEQYF	TGTGCCAGCAGCTCGGTCCAAGGCAGCCTAACCTACGAGCAGTACTTC
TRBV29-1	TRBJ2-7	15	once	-	CSVETSGVGPYEQYF	TGCAGCGTTGAAACTAGTGGCGTAGGACCCTACGAGCAGTACTTC
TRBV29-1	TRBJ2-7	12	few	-	CSVEDGTLSQYF	TGCAGCGTTGAAGATGGAACCCTTTCTCAGTACTTC
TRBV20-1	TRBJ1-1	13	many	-	CSARGLRDTEAFF	TGCAGTGCTAGGGGATTAAGAGACACTGAAGCTTTCTTT
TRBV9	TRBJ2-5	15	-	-	CASSVGGWAGETQYF	TGTGCCAGCAGCGTAGGGGGTTGGGCGGGAGAGACCCAGTACTTC
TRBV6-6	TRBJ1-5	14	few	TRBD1	CASTGQGSYQPQHF	TGTGCCAGCACGGGACAGGGGTCGTATCAGCCCCAGCATTTT
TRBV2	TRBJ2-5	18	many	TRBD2	CASSAGRLAGATQETQYF	TGTGCCAGCAGTGCCGGCCGGCTGGCGGGAGCCACTCAAGAGACCCAGTACTTC
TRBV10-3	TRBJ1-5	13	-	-	CAISESGRVYEHF	TGTGCCATCAGTGAGTCGGGACGGGTCTACGAGCATTTT